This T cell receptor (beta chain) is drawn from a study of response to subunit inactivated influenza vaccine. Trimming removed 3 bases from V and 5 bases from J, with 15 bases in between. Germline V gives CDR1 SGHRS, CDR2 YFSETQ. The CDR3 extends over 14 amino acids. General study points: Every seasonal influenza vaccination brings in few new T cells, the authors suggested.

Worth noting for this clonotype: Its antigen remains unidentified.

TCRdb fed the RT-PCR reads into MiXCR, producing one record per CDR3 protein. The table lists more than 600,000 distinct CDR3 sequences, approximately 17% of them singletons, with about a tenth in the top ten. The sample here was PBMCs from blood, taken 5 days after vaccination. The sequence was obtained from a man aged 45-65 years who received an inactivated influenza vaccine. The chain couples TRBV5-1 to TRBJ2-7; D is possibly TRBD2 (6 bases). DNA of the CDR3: TGCGCCAGCAGCTGGTACTCCGGGACTGACGAGCAGTACTTC. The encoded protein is CASSWYSGTDEQYF.